This section outlines one T cell receptor beta chain sequence together with its context. This specimen comes from a study of cytomegalovirus exposure and HLA in healthy donors. This CDR3 comprises 16 residues. Germline CDR1 LNHNV, CDR2 YYDKDF (reference sequence). Trimming cost V 0 bases and J 7 bases; bases outside gene matches: 8. PCR involved 60 Vbeta and 13 Jbeta primers. Sequencing used immunoSEQ multiplex PCR; TCRdb keeps in-frame clones, though not all of them. The repertoire includes about 110,000 clones, around three quarters of them detected once, and over 7% sits in the top ten. The clonotype originates from a woman between 45 and 60 years old in good health and CMV-seropositive. The V gene is TRBV15, the J gene TRBJ2-1; 8 nucleotides line up with TRBD1. Sequencing was performed on PBMCs. This CDR3 reads CATSREGGRGRNEQFF. The CDR3 DNA is TGTGCCACCAGCAGAGAAGGGGGCAGGGGGCGGAATGAGCAGTTCTTC. The variable domain in full, with the rest retrieved from reference TRBV15 and TRBJ2-1, is DAMVIQNPRYQVTQFGKPVTLSCSQTLNHNVMYWYQQKSSQAPKLLFHYYDKDFNNEADTPDNFQSRRPNTSFCFLDIRSPGLGDTAMYLCATSREGGRGRNEQFFGPGTRLTVL.